Presented here are 22 T cell receptor beta chains from one specimen sequenced in a study of shared clonotypes between healthy human individuals. Clones were sequenced by immunoSEQ multiplex PCR, and TCRdb holds only the in-frame ones, with some missing. The repertoire holds a few hundred thousand clones, with less than 98% as singletons. Sequencing was done on a sample of naive CD4+ T cells sorted from blood. As to subset: CD45RA+ positively selected. The receptors originated from a woman between 25 and 40 years old in good health.

The V and J genes are TRBV10-1 and TRBJ2-7; D may match TRBD1 or TRBD2 (7 bases each). The ends were cut back, 7 bases at V and 9 bases at J, with 22 bases in the middle. This CDR3 contains 14 residues. Germline V gene lookup returns CDR1 WNHNN and CDR2 SYGVQD (reference sequence). This chain's CDR3 is CASTGTVPGRGQYF. CDR3 coding DNA: TGCGCCAGCACTGGGACAGTCCCAGGGAGGGGGCAGTACTTC.

The sample holds one count of this clone. The chain has TRBV7-9 and TRBJ1-2; TRBD1 might be the D (5 bases). Germline CDR1 reads SEHNR; CDR2 reads FQNEAQ (reference sequence). This CDR3 contains 13 residues. V was trimmed by 5 bases and J by 5 bases, leaving 12 bases between them. In nucleotides, the CDR3 is TGTGCCAGCAGCCTTCCGGGGGTTTATGGCTACACCTTC. Its protein product is CASSLPGVYGYTF.

The chain carries TRBV6-5 and TRBJ1-4, with a possible D match to TRBD1 (6 bases). The CDR3 length is 15 residues. Trimming shortened V by 2 bases and J by 8 bases, and 15 bases separated the two germline ends. Germline lookup yields CDR1 MNHEY and CDR2 SVGAGI. CDR3 nucleotide sequence: TGTGCCAGCAGTTACCGAGGGGACATAGCCGAAAAACTGTTTTTT. Amino acid sequence: CASSYRGDIAEKLFF.

The V gene is TRBV2, the J gene TRBJ2-7; D not certain. The CDR3 contains 12 residues. The V gene lost 6 bases and the J gene lost 3 bases, with 9 bases spanning the gap. Germline V gives CDR1 SNHLY, CDR2 FYNNEI. CDR3 region: CASRKTFYEQYF. The CDR3 DNA reads as TGTGCCAGCAGGAAGACATTCTACGAGCAGTACTTC.

V is TRBV29-1 and J is TRBJ2-6, with 10 bases aligning to TRBD1. The germline V gene has CDR1 SQVTM and CDR2 ANQGSEA. Unmatched junction bases numbered 8, after V lost 6 bases and J lost 0 bases. The CDR3 is 17 amino acids. CDR3 amino acids: CSVDDRGLRSGANVLTF. In DNA form, the CDR3 reads TGCAGCGTCGACGACAGGGGGCTACGCTCTGGGGCCAACGTCCTGACTTTC.

The chain recombines TRBV25-1 with TRBJ2-7; D gene unclear. The CDR3 has 16 amino acids. CDR1 MGHDK and CDR2 SYGVNS come from the germline V gene. Trimming left V 5 bases short and J 3 bases short, with 20 bases between. The CDR3 is CASSSRDSKIVYEQYF. The CDR3, as DNA: TGTGCCAGCAGTAGTCGCGACTCAAAGATCGTCTACGAGCAGTACTTC.

The V and J genes are TRBV7-8 and TRBJ1-5, with D uncertain. The CDR3 is made up of 13 amino acids. Germline assignment: CDR1 SGHVS and CDR2 FQNEAQ. The V and J ends lost 1 base and 10 bases respectively, with 11 bases between them. The CDR3 sequence: CASSLEGISPQHF. The CDR3 region has the DNA TGTGCCAGCAGCTTAGAAGGTATCAGTCCCCAGCATTTT.

The chain couples TRBV5-8 to TRBJ2-5; D is perhaps TRBD1 or TRBD2 (5 bases each). Germline values: CDR1 SGHTS, CDR2 YDEGEE. V shed 2 bases and J shed 5 bases, with 16 bases lying between them. The CDR3 spans 15 residues. The CDR3 region is CASSFSVRERETQYF. As DNA, the CDR3 is TGTGCCAGCAGCTTTTCTGTCAGGGAGCGGGAGACCCAGTACTTC.

This chain uses TRBV4-2 with TRBJ2-5; 14 bases are shared with TRBD2. Germline CDR1 is LGHNA and CDR2 is YNFKEQ. The CDR3 consists of 17 residues. J lost 4 bases, V lost 1 base, and 5 bases had no gene match. CDR3 sequence: CASSQGGTSGSRETQYF. The CDR3 DNA is TGTGCCAGCAGCCAAGGCGGGACTAGCGGGAGTCGAGAGACCCAGTACTTC.

V and J are TRBV5-4 and TRBJ2-2; 10 bases match TRBD2. Trimming cost V 1 base and J 4 bases; bases outside gene matches: 7. The CDR3 is made up of 17 amino acids. Germline loops: CDR1 SGHNT, CDR2 YYREEE (reference sequence). CDR3 in DNA: TGTGCCAGCAGCTTGAGAACTCTAGCGGGAGCCACCGGGGAGCTGTTTTTT. This codes for CASSLRTLAGATGELFF.

The genes are TRBV18 and TRBJ2-5; TRBD1 might be the D (5 bases). With the DNA end fitting TRBJ2-7 better, the J assignment may be wrong. The CDR3 length is 15 residues. Germline V CDR1 and CDR2: KGHSH, LQKENI. CDR3 in DNA: TGTGCCAGCTCACCATACGATACAGGAACCTACGAGCAGTACTTC. Translation: CASSPYDTGTYEQYF.

V and J are TRBV7-3 and TRBJ2-2; 7 bases are a match to TRBD2. This CDR3 region has 15 residues. V trimming: 4 bases; J trimming: 4 bases; junction bases outside the gene matches: 6. The germline gives CDR1 SGHTA, CDR2 FQGTGA. CDR3 sequence (DNA): TGTGCCAGCAGCTCTGCGACTAGCCGCACCGGGGAGCTGTTTTTT. This encodes CASSSATSRTGELFF.

The genes are TRBV5-4 and TRBJ1-2; D perhaps matches TRBD1 (6 bases). The CDR3 totals 14 residues. V lost 0 bases and J 8 bases, leaving 14 bases between the germline ends. Germline V lookup: CDR1 SGHNT, CDR2 YYREEE (reference sequence). The CDR3: CASSLDQVGGGYTF. CDR3 DNA sequence: TGTGCCAGCAGCTTGGATCAGGTTGGGGGCGGCTACACCTTC.

The gene calls are TRBV27 and TRBJ2-1; D remains ambiguous. The length of the CDR3 is 15 residues. The germline V gene encodes CDR1 MNHEY and CDR2 SMNVEV (reference sequence). Between the trimmed V and J ends, which lost 6 bases and 0 bases, there was a span of 12 bases. This CDR3 reads CASSRRYNSYNEQFF. The CDR3 DNA is TGTGCCAGCAGCCGCCGATACAACTCCTACAATGAGCAGTTCTTC.

The chain is built from TRBV6-1 and TRBJ2-7; 7 positions match TRBD1. The length of the CDR3 is 12 residues. Germline V CDR1 and CDR2: MNHNS, SASEGT. The J segment lost 7 bases and the V segment lost 7 bases, leaving 7 bases of the junction unmatched. For the CDR3, the DNA is TGTGCCAGCACTAAGGACAGGATAGAGCAGTACTTC. Translation gives CASTKDRIEQYF.

Worth noting for this clone: This same CDR3 is encoded by further DNA sequences in the sample. The rearrangement links TRBV5-4 to TRBJ1-2; no definite D call. Germline V gene lookup returns CDR1 SGHNT and CDR2 YYREEE (reference sequence). Trimming stripped 4 bases from V and 5 bases from J, with 18 bases between. CDR3 length: 15 amino acids. Here the CDR3 reads CASSIDGRQDYGYTF. The CDR3 DNA sequence: TGTGCCAGCAGCATTGATGGGAGACAAGATTATGGCTACACCTTC.

The chain uses TRBV11-1 and TRBJ1-6; TRBD1 might be the D (5 bases). The germline gives CDR1 SGHAT, CDR2 FQDESV (reference sequence). The V end was cut by 1 base, the J end by 14 bases, with 18 bases between. This CDR3 comprises 15 residues. CDR3 sequence reads: CASSLEDRGDPTLHF. The CDR3 bases are TGTGCCAGCAGCTTAGAGGACCGCGGGGACCCAACCCTCCACTTT.

The chain links TRBV28 to TRBJ1-2; D is possibly TRBD1 (6 bases). The germline V gene encodes CDR1 MDHEN and CDR2 SYDVKM. V dropped 6 bases and J dropped 8 bases, with 16 bases sitting between them. The CDR3 has 13 residues. The DNA of the CDR3 is TGTGCCAGCAGACGGGGGGCGGCGAGGGGCTACACCTTC. Its translation is CASRRGAARGYTF.

DNA of the CDR3: TGTGCCAGCAGCTTAGCAACTCAGACCCAGTACTTC. This gives the protein CASSLATQTQYF. The gene calls are TRBV11-2 and TRBJ2-5; D uncertain. From germline, CDR1 is SGHAT and CDR2 FQNNGV. The CDR3 covers 12 residues. Trimming left V 1 base short and J 6 bases short, with 6 bases between.

The CDR3 spells CATSRDRGRGLADQETQYF. The DNA for the CDR3 is TGTGCCACCAGCAGAGATCGGGGGCGGGGACTAGCGGATCAAGAGACCCAGTACTTC. This chain uses TRBV15 with TRBJ2-5; 11 bases agree with TRBD2. The germline V gene has CDR1 LNHNV and CDR2 YYDKDF (reference sequence). The CDR3 sequence is 19 residues long. V shed 0 bases, J shed 2 bases, and the junction held 11 bases outside the gene matches.

The genes are TRBV6-1 and TRBJ2-7, with D perhaps matching TRBD2 (5 bases). V gave up 6 bases and J gave up 5 bases, with 14 bases separating them. Germline values: CDR1 MNHNS, CDR2 SASEGT. The CDR3 is 13 residues long. Here the CDR3 DNA reads TGTGCCAGCAGGGACTTATTAGGTCACGAGCAGTACTTC. Translation gives CASRDLLGHEQYF.

The CDR3 DNA reads as TGTGCCAGCAGTGAAATGCTATTGATAGCCAAAAACATTCAGTACTTC. It yields the protein CASSEMLLIAKNIQYF. The chain links TRBV6-1 to TRBJ2-4; the D is unclear. The CDR3 extends over 16 amino acids. Germline V gives CDR1 MNHNS, CDR2 SASEGT. V was trimmed by 2 bases and J by 0 bases, leaving 11 bases between them.